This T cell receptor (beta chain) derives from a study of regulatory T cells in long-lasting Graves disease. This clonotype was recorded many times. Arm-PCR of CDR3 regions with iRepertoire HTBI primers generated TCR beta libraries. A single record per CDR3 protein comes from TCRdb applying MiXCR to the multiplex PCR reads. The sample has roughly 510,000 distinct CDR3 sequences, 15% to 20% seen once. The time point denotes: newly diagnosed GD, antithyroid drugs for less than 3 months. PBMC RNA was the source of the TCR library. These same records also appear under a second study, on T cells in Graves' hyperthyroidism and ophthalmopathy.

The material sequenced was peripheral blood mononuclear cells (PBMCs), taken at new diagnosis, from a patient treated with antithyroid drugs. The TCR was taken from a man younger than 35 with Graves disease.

CDR3 amino acids: CASSLGGTSSSYNEQFF. CDR3 bases: TGCGCCAGCAGCCTGGGGGGCACCTCGAGCTCCTACAATGAGCAGTTCTTC. The rearrangement uses TRBV5-1 and TRBJ2-1; either TRBD1 or TRBD2 may fit D (6 bases each). The V gene's germline CDR1 is SGHRS and CDR2 YFSETQ. Trimming shortened V by 4 bases and J by 0 bases, and 17 bases separated the two germline ends. This CDR3 is 17 amino acids long.